The sequence of this T cell receptor beta chain was determined in a study of T cell repertoires in cytomegalovirus infection (dated by TCRdb to about 2019). Turning to the overall study: Recently identified HLA-C-restricted CMV epitopes, whose presentation resists viral immunomodulation, were targeted by peptide stimulations together with well-studied HLA-B-restricted epitopes. Because public TCR beta signatures pointed to carriage of CMV infection together with the matching HLA type, the HLA type of each donor mattered for the analysis.

CDR1 and CDR2 are drawn from the germline V gene (reference sequence): MNHEY, SMNVEV. The CDR3 sequence holds 14 residues, the cysteine and phenylalanine included. Only CDR3 DNA is held: 42 bases, read in frame from base 1. Between the V and J ends, shortened by 5 bases and 4 bases respectively, the junction contains 12 bases. This clonotype came up a few times. Its target antigen remains unknown. Within one base of it there is no much larger clone, and no base qualities were kept. The treatment or condition label of this sample denotes: in vitro stimulation with specific CMV peptide epitopes to enrich CMV-specific T cells. Beyond this particular receptor, the publication reports: The ex vivo response was dominated by HLA-C-restricted CMV-specific TCR beta clonotypes, which also provided the single most frequent clonotype in two of eight donors. Carriers of CMV infection plus the relevant HLA type were discriminated by the cumulative frequency of public TCR beta family members in the study cohort and in an independent roughly 340-donor cohort.

TCRdb names Illumina HiSeq 1500 as the instrument used. The raw public data were reprocessed by TCRdb itself: fastp quality trimming at Q25, MiXCR clonotype calling, in-frame beta chains only. Each CDR3 protein gets just one entry, which takes the most common genes and DNA from the rows behind it. The sample includes some 900,000 distinct CDR3 sequences, with about 30% observed a single time. 9.5% to 15% of the sample goes to the ten largest clones. This TCR was sampled from a human donor in good health (CMV status not recorded). Some clones in this sample may be carry-over from other donors' samples. The V and J segments used are TRBV27 and TRBJ1-3, with no reliable assignment of the D segment. This specimen consisted of cultured CD8+ T cells from PBMCs, obtained from culture after CMV antigen stimulation. The CDR3 loop reads CASSPTAWGNTIYF. The sequenced DNA is TGTGCCAGCAGTCCCACGGCCTGGGGAAACACCATATATTTT.